One and the same sample provided the 16 T cell receptor beta chains below, sequenced in a study of a mutant IDH1 vaccine in newly diagnosed glioma. Sequencing was performed with immunoSEQ multiplex PCR; in TCRdb, only in-frame clones are kept and a portion is missing. The data show around 70,000 clones, roughly 80% seen once. Antigen specificity for these receptors is unknown. Time point noted: week 35, safety follow-up. Vaccinated patients received 300 ug of mutant IDH1 20-mer peptide per dose, with topical imiquimod. This specimen consisted of PBMCs, obtained from a glioma patient whose treatment included an IDH1 peptide vaccine. Source of these receptors: a man aged 18-30 years with glioma.

This sequence joins TRBV19 and TRBJ2-1; TRBD2 matches at 10 bases. Trimming took 10 bases from V and 5 from J; bases not matched to a gene: 23. The germline V gene encodes CDR1 LNHDA and CDR2 SQIVND (reference sequence). CDR3 size: 19 residues. The CDR3 protein is CATKNAGWSASGRNNEQFF. In DNA, the CDR3 is TGTGCCACCAAAAACGCAGGGTGGTCGGCTAGCGGGAGAAACAATGAGCAGTTCTTC. Drawing the rest from reference TRBV19 and TRBJ2-1, the complete variable domain is DGGITQSPKYLFRKEGQNVTLSCEQNLNHDAMYWYRQDPGQGLRLIYYSQIVNDFQKGDIAEGYSVSREKKESFPLTVTSAQKNPTAFYLCATKNAGWSASGRNNEQFFGPGTRLTVL.

The rearrangement links TRBV30 to TRBJ1-2; possibly TRBD1 for D (6 bases). Germline loops: CDR1 GTSNPN, CDR2 SVGIG (reference sequence). The V gene lost 4 bases and the J gene lost 6 bases, with 15 bases spanning the gap. The CDR3 covers 13 residues. This chain's CDR3 is CAWTPRGGHGYTF. The CDR3 DNA reads as TGTGCCTGGACCCCTCGGGGGGGGCATGGCTACACCTTC.

The chain uses TRBV19 and TRBJ1-1; D ambiguous. The CDR3 is made up of 12 amino acids. The germline CDR1 and CDR2 sequences are LNHDA and SQIVND (reference sequence). V lost 5 bases and J lost 0, with 4 bases in between. Here the CDR3 DNA reads TGTGCCAGTAGTTTTCTGAACACTGAAGCTTTCTTT. This encodes CASSFLNTEAFF.

This rearrangement joins TRBV29-1 to TRBJ1-2, with no clear D. CDR1 is SQVTM and CDR2 is ANQGSEA in the germline V gene. The V and J ends lost 4 bases and 5 bases respectively, with 11 bases between them. This CDR3 spans 12 amino acids. Written as DNA, the CDR3 is TGCAGCGTTGGGCTTTTACAGTATGGCTACACCTTC. This codes for CSVGLLQYGYTF.

This chain uses TRBV18 with TRBJ2-5, with 8 positions matching TRBD1. Germline V CDR1 and CDR2: KGHSH, LQKENI. The CDR3 totals 19 residues. Losses at the gene ends were 1 base for V and 5 bases for J; bases not matched to a gene: 18. For the CDR3, the DNA is TGTGCCAGCTCACCACTCCAGCAGGGGGCGGGACCCGCCGGGGAGACCCAGTACTTC. Its protein product is CASSPLQQGAGPAGETQYF. The full variable domain, in which reference TRBV18 and TRBJ2-5 provide the parts outside the CDR3, is NAGVMQNPRHLVRRRGQEARLRCSPMKGHSHVYWYRQLPEEGLKFMVYLQKENIIDESGMPKERFSAEFPKEGPSILRIQQVVRGDSAAYFCASSPLQQGAGPAGETQYFGPGTRLLVL.

The CDR3 sequence is CASSLQGLGGGYTF. CDR3 in DNA: TGTGCCAGCAGCTTACAGGGGTTGGGCGGTGGCTACACCTTC. The V and J genes are TRBV7-9 and TRBJ1-2, with D possibly being TRBD1 (6 bases). Germline loops: CDR1 SEHNR, CDR2 FQNEAQ (reference sequence). Trimming pared 2 bases from V and 7 bases from J, leaving 14 bases between. The CDR3 loop spans 14 amino acids.

The chain links TRBV7-8 to TRBJ2-7, with a weak D call TRBD2 (6 bases). The CDR3 spans 13 residues. Between the trimmed V and J ends, which lost 6 bases and 3 bases, there was a span of 12 bases. Germline V CDR1 and CDR2: SGHVS, FQNEAQ. DNA of the CDR3: TGTGCCAGCAGTACCATGGGGGGCTACGAGCAGTACTTC. It codes for CASSTMGGYEQYF. The full variable domain, completed using reference TRBV7-8 and TRBJ2-7, is GAGVSQSPRYKVAKRGQDVALRCDPISGHVSLFWYQQALGQGPEFLTYFQNEAQLDKSGLPSDRFFAERPEGSVSTLKIQRTQQEDSAVYLCASSTMGGYEQYFGPGTRLTVT.

This clone was seen once. The chain couples TRBV18 to TRBJ2-7; 10 bases line up with TRBD1. The CDR3 totals 15 residues. CDR1 and CDR2 (germline): KGHSH, LQKENI. With 4 bases clipped from V and 7 bases from J, the junction kept 10 bases outside the gene matches. The CDR3 spells CASSLALTGGGEQYF. CDR3 sequence (DNA): TGTGCCAGCTCACTCGCCTTGACAGGGGGCGGTGAGCAGTACTTC.

The rearrangement links TRBV5-8 to TRBJ2-2, with D possibly matching TRBD2 (5 bases). With 3 bases removed from V and 1 base from J, the gap between germline ends came to 13 bases. CDR1 and CDR2 (germline): SGHTS, YDEGEE. This CDR3 region has 16 residues. In nucleotides, the CDR3 is TGTGCCAGCAGCTCCCTCTGGGGAGAGAACACCGGGGAGCTGTTTTTT. This encodes CASSSLWGENTGELFF.

The chain is built from TRBV11-2 and TRBJ2-7; TRBD1 might be the D (5 bases). The germline V gene encodes CDR1 SGHAT and CDR2 FQNNGV. The V end was cut by 4 bases, the J end by 7 bases, with 17 bases between. This CDR3 contains 14 residues. CDR3 sequence: CASSSGSRRGEQYF. The CDR3 DNA reads as TGTGCCAGCAGCTCGGGCTCTAGAAGGGGAGAGCAGTACTTC.

The CDR3 sequence: CASRLPLGDGYTF. In nucleotides, the CDR3 is TGTGCCAGCAGGTTACCACTAGGAGATGGCTACACCTTC. V gene TRBV6-5 combines with J gene TRBJ1-2, with no clear D. V lost 6 bases to trimming and J lost 6 bases, with 14 bases between them. Per the germline V gene, CDR1 is MNHEY and CDR2 is SVGAGI. The CDR3 spans 13 residues.

The sample holds one count of this clone. The chain links TRBV6-5 to TRBJ1-2; TRBD1 might be the D (5 bases). The V and J ends lost 4 bases and 1 base respectively, with 13 bases between them. Germline lookup yields CDR1 MNHEY and CDR2 SVGAGI. CDR3 length equals 15 residues. The chain's CDR3 is CASSSRDSINYGYTF. The CDR3 DNA is TGTGCCAGCAGTTCCCGGGACTCAATTAACTATGGCTACACCTTC.

The V and J genes are TRBV30 and TRBJ1-1; D gene uncertain. The V end was cut by 3 bases, the J end by 1 base, with 6 bases between. The CDR3 spans 12 residues. The V gene's germline CDR1 is GTSNPN and CDR2 SVGIG (reference sequence). The CDR3 DNA follows: TGTGCCTGGAGGGTGGAGAACACTGAAGCTTTCTTT. Translation: CAWRVENTEAFF.

As to this clone: Other DNA sequences from this sample encode an identical CDR3 as well. This rearrangement joins TRBV30 to TRBJ2-7; D not certain. The V gene's germline CDR1 is GTSNPN and CDR2 SVGIG (reference sequence). V lost 3 bases and J lost 2, with 5 bases in between. This CDR3 is 11 amino acids long. The DNA for the CDR3 is TGTGCCTGGAGGGATCCCTACGAGCAGTACTTC. This sequence encodes CAWRDPYEQYF.

This clone showed up just a few times. J is TRBJ1-2 and V is TRBV30; D gene ambiguous. The CDR3 loop spans 12 amino acids. Deletions cut 0 bases from V and 2 bases from J, with 4 bases between. Germline V gene data show CDR1 as GTSNPN and CDR2 as SVGIG (reference sequence). The CDR3 DNA reads as TGTGCCTGGAGTGTTCTAAACTATGGCTACACCTTC. This codes for CAWSVLNYGYTF.

V gene TRBV7-8 combines with J gene TRBJ1-5; TRBD1 agrees at 8 bases. There are 15 residues in the CDR3. V shed 5 bases, J shed 7 bases, and the junction held 10 bases outside the gene matches. Per the germline V gene, CDR1 is SGHVS and CDR2 is FQNEAQ. CDR3 DNA: TGTGCCAGCAGCACCAACCGGGACAGGAGACAGCCCCAGCATTTT. Its translation: CASSTNRDRRQPQHF.